Described below is a single T cell receptor (beta chain) sequence and its context. Its matching antigen is unknown. Vbeta (60) and Jbeta (13) primers were used in the PCR. Only in-frame clones appear in the TCRdb table, and some are missing; sequencing was by immunoSEQ multiplex PCR. The data contain 85,000 to 95,000 clones, approximately 63% of them singletons. The data derive from a study of cytomegalovirus exposure and HLA in healthy donors. Turning to the study itself: About 85 million unique TCRs from HLA-typed donors were held in an early release of data.

J gave up 5 bases and V 0 bases, and 4 bases lay outside the gene matches. Per the germline V gene, CDR1 is SGDLS and CDR2 is YYNGEE. This CDR3 comprises 15 residues. Study observations and caveats: The classifier, whose performance was assessed in both the original and validation cohorts, reportedly diagnosed cytomegalovirus status with high specificity and sensitivity. Accurate HLA-A and HLA-B prediction from TCR beta sequences was reported for most subjects. Information on immune exposure was restricted to one variable (CMV serostatus).

V and J are TRBV9 and TRBJ2-5; the match to TRBD1 covers 10 bases. Sequences were obtained from PBMCs. The TCR was taken from a woman between 25 and 40 years old in good health and CMV-seronegative. The CDR3 loop is CASSVAGQGRETQYF. The DNA of the CDR3 is TGTGCCAGCAGCGTAGCGGGACAGGGGAGGGAGACCCAGTACTTC.